This TCR beta chain was recorded in a study of cytotoxic CD8 clonotypes in ibrutinib-treated CLL (dated by TCRdb to the early 2020s). About the full investigation: In this cohort, more than 14 patients were treatment-naive and approximately twelve were relapsed/refractory, while some 18 had unmutated IGHV. Partial responses were observed in about 25 patients and complete responses in 2; after a median follow-up of roughly 62 months, remission was maintained in 15 or so patients and progression was observed in some 12. Response samples were obtained after a median of around eleven months of treatment, with a range of about 6 to 40 months. On average, each sample had 255,043 productive templates and tens of thousands of productive rearrangements. Of the 90 or so people in the trial, approximately 24 had longitudinal samples available. Cryopreserved peripheral blood mononuclear cells were obtained prior to treatment, at the time of response, and at either disease progression or sustained remission. Every sample from remission and from progressive disease was obtained while the patients were still on ibrutinib. What the work shows at the level of the full study, not this receptor alone: Public clonotypes were rare and either shrank or stayed stable during treatment, and the rise in clonality at ibrutinib response reflected expansion of private clonotypes. Clonality increased at ibrutinib response, stayed stable in sustained remission, and fell back toward baseline at progression. At baseline, clonality was higher than in age-matched healthy donors and showed a strong correlation with circulating CD8+ T-cell counts. Lymph node repertoires were not examined, and the timing of sampling was not matched between patients in sustained remission and those whose disease progressed.

The meaning of the sample's time point label: progressive disease on ibrutinib. Approximately 2 micrograms of genomic DNA were extracted from cryopreserved PBMCs for TCR beta library preparation. Longitudinal blood samples from CLL patients on ibrutinib monotherapy were analyzed using high-throughput TCR beta sequencing. The patients were enrolled in a single-center, open-label phase 2 trial of ibrutinib monotherapy. A MiSeq instrument was used for deep resolution sequencing, which targeted depths ranging from 1 in 1 million up to 1 in 200,000 T cells, with coverage averaging 10x for each clonotype. The immunoSEQ hsTCRB Kit was used to generate TCR beta libraries. The study's processing was this. ImmunoSEQ Data Assistant and ImmunoSEQ Analyzer were used for data analysis, and V, D and J genes were assigned according to IMGT definitions. Clonality, with values ranging from 0 to 1, was calculated as one minus the normalized Shannon entropy of productive rearrangement frequencies. Public clonotype analysis was restricted to overrepresented clonotypes comprising at least 0.05% of each patient's repertoire. Repertoires from 10 to 15 age-matched healthy donors in immuneACCESS were used as clonality controls. As stored in TCRdb, this immuneACCESS dataset retains in-frame rearrangements with V and J assigned. A fraction of the clones does not appear; measured against another copy, unresolved V genes explain less than half of the discrepancy, and the remainder lacks a known reason. The V and J calls and the clone size are those of that table, but D and trimming were determined from the DNA. The table for this sample lists about 300,000 clones; about 72% of them were counted only once. The ten largest clones represent approximately 5.6% of the sample.

On this clone: Its antigen is not yet known. No base qualities exist here, and no much larger clone lies one base off it.

There are 14 amino acids in the CDR3, from cysteine to phenylalanine inclusive. Kept here is only the CDR3 DNA, which spans 42 bases and is read in frame from base 1. Via the germline V gene, CDR1 is SGHRS and CDR2 YFSETQ. The V end gives up 0 bases and the J end 8 bases, leaving 7 bases in the junction not matched to a gene. This chain joins TRBV5-1 to TRBJ1-2; a stretch of 7 junction bases matches TRBD1. The source material was PBMCs, sampled at disease progression, from a patient treated with ibrutinib. The receptor comes from a human donor with chronic lymphocytic leukemia. At the DNA level, the sequence is TGCGCCAGCAGCTTGGTGACAGGGACAGAAGGCTACACCTTC. This gives the protein CASSLVTGTEGYTF. With the portions outside the CDR3 filled from the reference TRBV5-1 and TRBJ1-2 genes, the complete variable region becomes KAGVTQTPRYLIKTRGQQVTLSCSPISGHRSVSWYQQTPGQGLQFLFEYFSETQRNKGNFPGRFSGRQFSNSRSEMNVSTLELGDSALYLCASSLVTGTEGYTFGSGTRLTVV.